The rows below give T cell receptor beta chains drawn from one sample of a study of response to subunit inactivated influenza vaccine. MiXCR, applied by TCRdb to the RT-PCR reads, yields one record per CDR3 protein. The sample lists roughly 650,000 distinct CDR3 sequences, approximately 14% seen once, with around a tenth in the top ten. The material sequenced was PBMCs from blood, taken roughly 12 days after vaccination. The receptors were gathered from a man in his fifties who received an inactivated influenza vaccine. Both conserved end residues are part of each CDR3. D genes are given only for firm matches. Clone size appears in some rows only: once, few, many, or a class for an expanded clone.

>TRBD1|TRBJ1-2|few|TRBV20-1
CSASVTPGQDYGYTF
TGCAGTGCTAGTGTGACCCCGGGACAGGACTATGGCTACACCTTC
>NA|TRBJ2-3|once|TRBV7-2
CASSLSVVGARTDTQYF
TGTGCCAGCAGCTTATCCGTGGTGGGGGCTCGCACAGATACGCAGTATTTT
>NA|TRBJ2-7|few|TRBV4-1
CASSRGVSADSYEQYF
TGCGCCAGCAGCCGTGGGGTGTCAGCGGATTCCTACGAGCAGTACTTC
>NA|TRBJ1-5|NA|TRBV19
CASSIYSQGLGNQPQHF
TGTGCCAGTAGTATTTATTCACAGGGATTGGGCAATCAGCCCCAGCATTTT
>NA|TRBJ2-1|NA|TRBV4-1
CASSKTTYNEQFF
TGCGCCAGCAGCAAAACCACCTACAATGAGCAGTTCTTC
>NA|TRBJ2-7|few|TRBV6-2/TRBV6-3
CASRNLISGSYEQYF
TGTGCCAGCAGAAACTTGATCAGTGGCTCCTACGAGCAGTACTTC
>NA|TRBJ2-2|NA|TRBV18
CASAIRADANTGELFF
TGTGCCAGCGCCATCCGGGCAGACGCGAACACCGGGGAGCTGTTTTTT
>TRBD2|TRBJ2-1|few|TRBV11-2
CASSLGASGRLNEQFF
TGTGCCAGCAGCTTAGGGGCTAGCGGGAGATTGAATGAGCAGTTCTTC
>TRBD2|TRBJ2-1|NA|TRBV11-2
CASSYREGQDNEQFF
TGTGCCAGCAGCTACCGGGAGGGTCAGGACAATGAGCAGTTCTTC
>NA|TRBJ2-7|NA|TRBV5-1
CASRPGLEGLSYEQYF
TGCGCCAGCAGGCCGGGACTCGAGGGGCTCTCCTACGAGCAGTACTTC
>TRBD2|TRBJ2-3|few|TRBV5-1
CASSWGAGVTDTQYF
TGCGCCAGCAGCTGGGGCGCGGGAGTGACAGATACGCAGTATTTT
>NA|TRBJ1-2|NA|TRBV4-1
CASSQGVGSGNGYTF
TGCGCCAGCAGCCAAGGGGTTGGGTCAGGGAATGGCTACACCTTC
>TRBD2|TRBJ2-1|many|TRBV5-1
CASSLTSGSSYNEQFF
TGTGCCAGCAGCTTAACTAGCGGGAGCTCCTACAATGAGCAGTTCTTC
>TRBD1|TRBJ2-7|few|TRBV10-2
CASKSRDSYEQYF
TGCGCCAGCAAATCCCGGGACAGCTACGAGCAGTACTTC
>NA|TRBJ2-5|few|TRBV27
CASSLRWTETQYF
TGTGCCAGCAGCTTAAGGTGGACCGAGACCCAGTACTTC
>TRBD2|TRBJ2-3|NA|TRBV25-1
CASSEWTSGDTQYF
TGTGCCAGCAGTGAATGGACTAGCGGAGATACGCAGTATTTT
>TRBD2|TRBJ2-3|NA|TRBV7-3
CASSPGTSSSTDTQYF
TGTGCCAGCAGCCCCGGGACTAGCTCTAGCACAGATACGCAGTATTTT
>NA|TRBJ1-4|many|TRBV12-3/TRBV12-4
CASSLGTGPGEKLFF
TGTGCCAGCAGTTTGGGTACAGGGCCCGGTGAAAAACTGTTTTTT
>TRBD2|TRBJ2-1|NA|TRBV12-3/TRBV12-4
CASSFKRGGALHEQFF
TGTGCCAGCAGTTTCAAACGGGGGGGGGCCCTCCATGAGCAGTTCTTC
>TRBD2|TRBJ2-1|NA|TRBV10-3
CAISESGTRNNEQFF
TGTGCCATCAGTGAGTCGGGGACTAGGAACAATGAGCAGTTCTTC
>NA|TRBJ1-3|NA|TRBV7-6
CASSLSPGLSGNTIYF
TGTGCCAGCAGCTTATCCCCGGGCCTCTCTGGAAACACCATATATTTT
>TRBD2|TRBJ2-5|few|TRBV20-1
CSATGGGETQYF
TGCAGTGCCACGGGGGGTGGAGAGACCCAGTACTTC
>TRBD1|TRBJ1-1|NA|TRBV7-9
CASSGRGRDTEAFF
TGTGCCAGCAGCGGCAGGGGGCGGGACACTGAAGCTTTCTTT
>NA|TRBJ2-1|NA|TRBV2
CASSAGRNSYNEQFF
TGTGCCAGCAGTGCTGGACGGAACTCCTACAATGAGCAGTTCTTC
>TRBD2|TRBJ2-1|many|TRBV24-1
CATSDFDRAGGPYNEQFF
TGTGCCACCAGTGATTTCGATCGAGCGGGAGGGCCTTACAATGAGCAGTTCTTC
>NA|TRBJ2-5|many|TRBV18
CASSQALGETQYF
TGTGCCAGCTCACAGGCCTTAGGAGAGACCCAGTACTTC
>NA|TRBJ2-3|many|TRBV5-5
CASSYPIPNKDTQYF
TGTGCCAGCAGCTACCCGATACCGAATAAAGATACGCAGTATTTT
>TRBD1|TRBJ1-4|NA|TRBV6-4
CTSSPYGTGGGEGNEKLFF
TGTACCAGCAGTCCCTACGGAACAGGGGGCGGTGAGGGGAATGAAAAACTGTTTTTT
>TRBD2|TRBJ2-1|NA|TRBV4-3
CASSLLAGPRNEQFF
TGCGCCAGCAGCTTACTAGCGGGGCCTCGCAATGAGCAGTTCTTC
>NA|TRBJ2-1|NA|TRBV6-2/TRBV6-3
CASSQLGGAGSSYNEQFF
TGTGCCAGCAGCCAACTCGGCGGTGCGGGGAGCTCCTACAATGAGCAGTTCTTC
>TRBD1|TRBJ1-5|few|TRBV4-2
CASSQLQGTNQPQHF
TGTGCCAGCAGCCAATTACAGGGGACAAATCAGCCCCAGCATTTT
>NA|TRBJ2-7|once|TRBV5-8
CASSPGLVGAEQYF
TGTGCCAGCAGCCCGGGGCTCGTGGGAGCCGAGCAGTACTTC
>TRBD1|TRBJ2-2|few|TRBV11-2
CASSLDRGSFNTGELFF
TGTGCCAGCAGCTTAGACAGGGGGTCCTTTAACACCGGGGAGCTGTTTTTT
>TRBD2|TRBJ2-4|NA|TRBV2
CASSEGLAGGLKYF
TGTGCCAGCAGTGAAGGACTAGCGGGAGGTCTTAAGTACTTC
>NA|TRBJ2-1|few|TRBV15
CATSVGRGALVNEQFF
TGTGCCACCAGCGTCGGAAGGGGGGCGTTAGTGAATGAGCAGTTCTTC
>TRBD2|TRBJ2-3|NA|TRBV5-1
CASSSGGSLSSTDTQYF
TGCGCCAGCAGCTCCGGCGGGAGTCTGTCCTCCACAGATACGCAGTATTTT
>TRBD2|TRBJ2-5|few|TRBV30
CAWSALGTSGETQYF
TGTGCCTGGAGTGCTTTAGGGACTAGCGGAGAGACCCAGTACTTC
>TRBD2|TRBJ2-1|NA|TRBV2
CASKAGGPNEQFF
TGTGCCAGCAAAGCGGGGGGGCCCAATGAGCAGTTCTTC
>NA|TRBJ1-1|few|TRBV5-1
CASRPTTGMNTEAFF
TGCGCCAGCAGACCAACTACAGGGATGAACACTGAAGCTTTCTTT
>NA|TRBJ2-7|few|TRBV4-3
CASSQGDGHYEQYF
TGCGCCAGCAGCCAAGGGGACGGTCACTACGAGCAGTACTTC
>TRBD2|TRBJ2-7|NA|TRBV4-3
CASSQDVEREVNYEQYF
TGCGCCAGCAGCCAAGATGTGGAGCGGGAGGTGAATTACGAGCAGTACTTC
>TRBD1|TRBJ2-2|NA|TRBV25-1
CASSVAGGRAGELFF
TGTGCCAGCAGTGTCGCAGGGGGCCGAGCCGGGGAGCTGTTTTTT
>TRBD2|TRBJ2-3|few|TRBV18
CASSPRGASTDTQYF
TGTGCCAGCTCACCGCGGGGGGCAAGCACAGATACGCAGTATTTT
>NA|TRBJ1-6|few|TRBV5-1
CASSRLAFARSPLHF
TGCGCCAGCAGCAGGCTCGCTTTCGCGCGATCACCCCTCCACTTT
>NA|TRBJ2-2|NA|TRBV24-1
CATSVGGLLGELFF
TGTGCCACCAGTGTGGGGGGCCTGCTCGGGGAGCTGTTTTTT
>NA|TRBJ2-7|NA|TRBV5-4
CASSPPGVLREQYF
TGTGCCAGCAGCCCTCCGGGAGTGTTAAGAGAGCAGTACTTC
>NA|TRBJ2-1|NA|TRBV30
CAWGLGGRSNEQFF
TGTGCCTGGGGTCTCGGCGGCCGCTCCAATGAGCAGTTCTTC
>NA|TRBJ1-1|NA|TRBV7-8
CASSSTRGNTEAFF
TGTGCCAGCAGCTCGACCAGGGGGAACACTGAAGCTTTCTTT
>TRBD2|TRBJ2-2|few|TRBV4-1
CASSQLALAGSFGELFF
TGCGCCAGCAGCCAACTTGCTCTAGCGGGATCTTTCGGGGAGCTGTTTTTT